The clone carrying this T cell receptor beta chain was seen a handful of times. Its antigen is undetermined. Noted time point: persistent/refractory GD, antithyroid drugs over 5 years with positive TRAb. With RNA extracted from PBMCs as input, the TCR library was made. The data are from a study of regulatory T cells in long-lasting Graves disease. On the study more broadly: It was over 5 years of antithyroid drugs, with positive TSH receptor antibodies, that meant persistent Graves' disease.

The study's findings and limits: Patients whose Graves' disease persisted exhibited lower TCR diversity than those newly diagnosed. There was favoring of TRBV28, TRBJ1-2 and TRBJ2-5 in persistent disease.

From germline, CDR1 is SGHRS and CDR2 YFSETQ. CDR3 size: 15 residues. The V segment lost 3 bases and the J segment 1 base; nucleotides outside the gene matches: 4. CDR3-region Arm-PCR and iRepertoire HTBI primers produced the TCR beta libraries. TCRdb processed the multiplex PCR reads anew with MiXCR; each CDR3 protein has one entry. The sample yields about 450,000 distinct CDR3 sequences, roughly a quarter seen once. The sequenced sample was peripheral blood mononuclear cells (PBMCs), obtained when the disease was refractory, from a patient treated with antithyroid drugs. The TCR was taken from a female donor with Graves disease. V usage is TRBV5-1 and J usage is TRBJ2-7, with TRBD1 identical over 10 bases. Written as DNA, the CDR3 is TGCGCCAGCAGCTCGTGGACAGGGGGGTCCTACGAGCAGTACTTC. As protein: CASSSWTGGSYEQYF.